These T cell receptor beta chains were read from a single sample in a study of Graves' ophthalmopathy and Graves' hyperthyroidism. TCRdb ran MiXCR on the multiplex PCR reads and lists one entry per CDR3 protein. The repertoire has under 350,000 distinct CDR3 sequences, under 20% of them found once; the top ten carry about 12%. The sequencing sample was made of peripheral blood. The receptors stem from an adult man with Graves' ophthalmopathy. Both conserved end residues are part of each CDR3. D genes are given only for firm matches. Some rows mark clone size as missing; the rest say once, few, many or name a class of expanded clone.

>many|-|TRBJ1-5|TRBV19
CASSQDSNQPQHF
TGTGCCAGTAGTCAGGACAGCAATCAGCCCCAGCATTTT
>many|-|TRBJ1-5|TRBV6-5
CASLGGNQPQHF
TGTGCCAGCTTGGGGGGGAATCAGCCCCAGCATTTT
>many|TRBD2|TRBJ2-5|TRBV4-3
CASSQEIRGGGETQYF
TGCGCCAGCAGCCAAGAGATCCGGGGGGGCGGGGAGACCCAGTACTTC
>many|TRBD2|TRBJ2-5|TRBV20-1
CSASDPSGGQETQYF
TGCAGTGCTAGCGATCCTAGCGGGGGGCAAGAGACCCAGTACTTC
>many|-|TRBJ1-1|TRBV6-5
CASSYSGHQNTEAFF
TGTGCCAGCAGTTACTCGGGACACCAGAACACTGAAGCTTTCTTT
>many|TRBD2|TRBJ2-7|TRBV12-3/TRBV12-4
CASSFAGGSYEQYF
TGTGCCAGCAGTTTTGCGGGGGGCTCCTACGAGCAGTACTTC
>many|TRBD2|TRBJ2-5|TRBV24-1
CATSDRARASGRAETQYF
TGTGCCACCAGTGATCGGGCGCGTGCTAGCGGGAGGGCAGAGACCCAGTACTTC
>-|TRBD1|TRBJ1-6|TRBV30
CAWSEGTVDSPLHF
TGTGCCTGGAGTGAAGGGACAGTGGATTCACCCCTCCACTTT
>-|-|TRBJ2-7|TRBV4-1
CATTKGVGSSYEQYF
TGCGCCACCACCAAGGGGGTGGGTAGCTCCTACGAGCAGTACTTC
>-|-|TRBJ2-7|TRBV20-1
CSAFRASTYEQYF
TGCAGTGCATTTCGGGCGAGCACCTACGAGCAGTACTTC
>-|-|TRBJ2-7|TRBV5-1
CASSAPPGDEQYF
TGCGCCAGCAGCGCCCCCCCGGGGGACGAGCAGTACTTC
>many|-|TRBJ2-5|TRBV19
CASSPDERKETQYF
TGTGCCAGTAGTCCCGACGAGCGGAAAGAGACCCAGTACTTC
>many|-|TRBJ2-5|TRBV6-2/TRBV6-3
CASSHPRRQETQYF
TGTGCCAGCAGTCACCCGAGGAGGCAAGAGACCCAGTACTTC
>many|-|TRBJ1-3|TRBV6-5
CASSSGYSGNTIYF
TGTGCCAGCAGTTCAGGGTACTCTGGAAACACCATATATTTT
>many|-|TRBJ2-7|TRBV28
CASIRTDSYEQYF
TGTGCCAGCATCAGGACGGACTCCTACGAGCAGTACTTC
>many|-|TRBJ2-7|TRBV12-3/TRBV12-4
CASSFAGPYEQYF
TGTGCCAGCAGTTTTGCGGGTCCCTACGAGCAGTACTTC
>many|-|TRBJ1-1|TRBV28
CASSLIGPSTEAFF
TGTGCCAGCAGTTTAATCGGGCCAAGCACTGAAGCTTTCTTT
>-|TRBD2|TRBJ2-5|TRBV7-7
CASSLLSGRVQETQYF
TGTGCTAGCAGCTTACTTAGCGGGAGGGTCCAAGAGACCCAGTACTTC
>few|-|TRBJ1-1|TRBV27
CASSRVMNTEAFF
TGTGCCAGCAGCAGGGTCATGAACACTGAAGCTTTCTTT
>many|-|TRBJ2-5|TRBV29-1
CSVDGRGETQYF
TGCAGCGTTGATGGACGGGGGGAGACCCAGTACTTC
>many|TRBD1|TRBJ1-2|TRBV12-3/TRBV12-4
CASSVLGQGEDGYTF
TGTGCCAGCAGTGTACTGGGACAGGGGGAAGATGGCTACACCTTC
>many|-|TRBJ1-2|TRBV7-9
CASSMMDGPYGYTF
TGTGCCAGCAGCATGATGGACGGTCCATATGGCTACACCTTC
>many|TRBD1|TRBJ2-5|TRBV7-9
CASSTHTGASETQYF
TGTGCCAGCAGCACCCATACAGGGGCGTCGGAGACCCAGTACTTC
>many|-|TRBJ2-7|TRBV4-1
CASSHPDRPYEQYF
TGCGCCAGCAGCCACCCGGACAGACCCTACGAGCAGTACTTC
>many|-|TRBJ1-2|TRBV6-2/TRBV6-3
CASSADSYNYGYTF
TGTGCCAGCAGCGCGGACAGCTATAACTATGGCTACACCTTC
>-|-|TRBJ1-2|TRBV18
CASSPEEQPNYGYTF
TGTGCCAGCTCACCTGAAGAACAGCCTAACTATGGCTACACCTTC
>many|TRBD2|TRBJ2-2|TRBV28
CASSTRWGGTGELFF
TGTGCCAGCAGTACCCGTTGGGGGGGCACCGGGGAGCTGTTTTTT
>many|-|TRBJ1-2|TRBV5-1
CASKSFSTTADYGYTF
TGCGCCAGTAAAAGCTTCTCCACGACGGCGGACTATGGCTACACCTTC
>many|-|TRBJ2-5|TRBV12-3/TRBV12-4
CASSWDFQETQYF
TGTGCCAGCAGTTGGGACTTCCAAGAGACCCAGTACTTC
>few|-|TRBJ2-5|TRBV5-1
CASSPQALQETQYF
TGCGCCAGCAGCCCTCAGGCACTTCAAGAGACCCAGTACTTC
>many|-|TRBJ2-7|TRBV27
CASSLSVQPSYERYF
TGTGCCAGCAGTTTATCGGTCCAGCCTTCCTACGAGCGGTACTTC
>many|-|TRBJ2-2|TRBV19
CASSIGLGSRPGELFF
TGTGCCAGTAGTATCGGTCTGGGAAGTAGGCCCGGGGAGCTGTTTTTT
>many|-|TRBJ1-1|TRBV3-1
CASSPHRPNTEAFF
TGTGCCAGCAGCCCACACCGCCCGAACACTGAAGCTTTCTTT
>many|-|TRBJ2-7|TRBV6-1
CASTQALSYEQYF
TGTGCCAGCACTCAGGCGCTCTCCTACGAGCAGTACTTC
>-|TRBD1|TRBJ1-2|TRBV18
CASSPRGQGAYGYTF
TGTGCCAGCTCACCACGGGGACAGGGGGCTTATGGCTACACCTTC